The 14 T cell receptor beta chains given below trace back to one sample, sequenced in a study of T cells in Graves' hyperthyroidism and ophthalmopathy. RNA transcripts gave rise to amplified TCR beta CDR3 regions. When the TCR CDR3 underwent first-round RT-PCR, the HTBI primer set was used. TCRdb analysed the multiplex PCR reads with MiXCR anew, one entry per CDR3 protein. The sample carries around 500,000 distinct CDR3 sequences, approximately 23% recorded once. Sequencing input: blood. The receptors shown here come from a woman in her 70s with Graves' ophthalmopathy.

This clonotype has ten or more counts. Written as DNA, the CDR3 is TGCGCCAGCAAGACAGGGGGCTACAATGAGCAGTTCTTC. Translated: CASKTGGYNEQFF. The V and J genes are TRBV5-1 and TRBJ2-1; 9 bases align to TRBD1. This CDR3 is 13 amino acids long. J lost 3 bases, V lost 6 bases, and 1 base had no gene match. Per germline, CDR1 SGHRS and CDR2 YFSETQ.

This chain connects TRBV5-1 to TRBJ1-1; D ambiguous. This CDR3 comprises 13 residues. V was cut by 4 bases and J by 1 base, with 8 bases left in between. Germline CDR1 reads SGHRS; CDR2 reads YFSETQ. The CDR3: CASSVMRNTEAFF. For the CDR3, the DNA is TGCGCCAGCAGCGTAATGAGGAACACTGAAGCTTTCTTT. Filled out from reference TRBV5-1 and TRBJ1-1, the complete variable domain reads KAGVTQTPRYLIKTRGQQVTLSCSPISGHRSVSWYQQTPGQGLQFLFEYFSETQRNKGNFPGRFSGRQFSNSRSEMNVSTLELGDSALYLCASSVMRNTEAFFGQGTRLTVV.

In this sample, this clonotype turned up a few times. The chain combines TRBV30 with TRBJ1-5; no reliable D call. V lost 3 bases, J lost 6 bases, and 12 bases lay in between. The CDR3 loop spans 13 amino acids. Per the germline V gene, CDR1 is GTSNPN and CDR2 is SVGIG (reference sequence). Written as DNA, the CDR3 is TGTGCCTGGAGCCGCTTACCAGGTCAGCCCCAGCATTTT. Encoded protein: CAWSRLPGQPQHF.

The genes are TRBV19 and TRBJ1-2, with D unclear. The V gene's germline CDR1 is LNHDA and CDR2 SQIVND (reference sequence). This CDR3 is 12 amino acids long. V was clipped by 7 bases and J by 2 bases, with 8 bases between them. For the CDR3, the DNA is TGTGCCAGTATGGATAGAAACTATGGCTACACCTTC. The encoded protein is CASMDRNYGYTF.

This clonotype was seen only a few times. V and J are TRBV5-1 and TRBJ2-7, with a possible D match to TRBD1 (6 bases). Trimming left V 4 bases short and J 9 bases short, with 17 bases between. Germline CDR1 and CDR2: SGHRS and YFSETQ. The CDR3 sequence is 13 residues long. The CDR3 spells CASSLTGDAAQYF. CDR3 sequence (DNA): TGCGCCAGCAGCCTGACAGGAGACGCGGCGCAGTACTTC.

The rearrangement uses TRBV24-1 and TRBJ1-4; D may be TRBD1 (5 bases). Trimming removed 4 bases at V and 7 bases at J, with 18 bases between. CDR3 length equals 16 residues. The V gene's germline CDR1 is KGHDR and CDR2 SFDVKD. CDR3 region: CATSDPGGPGGEKLFF. The CDR3 coding sequence is TGTGCCACCAGTGACCCCGGGGGACCGGGCGGTGAAAAACTGTTTTTT.

This clonotype was detected a few times. The gene calls are TRBV5-1 and TRBJ2-1; a possible D gene is TRBD2 (6 bases). The length of the CDR3 is 15 residues. With 0 bases removed from V and 7 bases from J, the gap between germline ends came to 14 bases. CDR1 is SGHRS, CDR2 YFSETQ, per germline. The CDR3 nucleotides read TGCGCCAGCAGCTTGGTGGCGGGATGGGTAAATGAGCAGTTCTTC. Protein product: CASSLVAGWVNEQFF.

The V and J genes are TRBV30 and TRBJ1-5; D perhaps matches TRBD1 (5 bases). V lost 0 bases to trimming and J lost 7 bases, with 10 bases between them. Germline CDR1 and CDR2: GTSNPN and SVGIG (reference sequence). The length of the CDR3 is 13 residues. The CDR3 DNA sequence: TGTGCCTGGAGTGTACCGGGGGGGCAGCCCCAGCATTTT. Its translation is CAWSVPGGQPQHF.

The V call is TRBV11-2, the J call TRBJ2-3; maybe TRBD2 (5 bases). The ends were cut back, 2 bases at V and 6 bases at J, with 15 bases in the middle. The CDR3 extends over 15 amino acids. Germline assignment: CDR1 SGHAT and CDR2 FQNNGV. In DNA form, the CDR3 reads TGTGCCAGCAGCTTAACTTTACGGGGTAGGGATACGCAGTATTTT. The encoded protein is CASSLTLRGRDTQYF.

This clonotype turned up a few times. The chain joins TRBV7-2 to TRBJ1-1; D is ambiguous. The CDR3 is made up of 18 amino acids. From germline, CDR1 is SGHTA and CDR2 FQGNSA. V was shortened by 1 base and J by 4 bases, with 22 bases between the two germline ends. The DNA of the CDR3 is TGTGCCAGCAGCTTAGTTCCGGTCCCTTCTGTGGGGAGCACTGAAGCTTTCTTT. Encoded protein: CASSLVPVPSVGSTEAFF.

This clonotype was counted many times. The chain is built from TRBV10-1 and TRBJ2-7, with D tentatively TRBD1 (6 bases). Germline assignment: CDR1 WNHNN and CDR2 SYGVQD (reference sequence). The V end lost 2 bases, the J end lost 4 bases, and 9 bases lay between the germline ends. This CDR3 has 13 amino acids. The CDR3 protein is CASSEGQIYEQYF. CDR3 bases: TGCGCCAGCAGTGAGGGACAGATATACGAGCAGTACTTC.

J is TRBJ1-2 and V is TRBV9, with 11 nucleotides matching TRBD1. This CDR3 comprises 15 residues. The V gene's germline CDR1 is SGDLS and CDR2 YYNGEE. V lost 4 bases, J lost 10 bases, and 12 bases stayed unmatched. CDR3 nucleotides: TGTGCCAGCAGCCCCTTGCGGACAGGGGGCAACTCCTACACCTTC. Its protein is CASSPLRTGGNSYTF.

The chain uses TRBV15 and TRBJ1-5, with TRBD1 as a possible D gene (5 bases). The CDR3 is 13 amino acids. CDR1 LNHNV and CDR2 YYDKDF come from the germline V gene (reference sequence). The V end lost 9 bases, the J end lost 2 bases, and 11 bases lay between the germline ends. The CDR3 nucleotides are TGTGCCACAAAACCCAGGGGCAATCAGCCCCAGCATTTT. Amino acids: CATKPRGNQPQHF.

The sample holds many counts of this clonotype. The V and J genes are TRBV27 and TRBJ1-6; no clear D gene. From germline, CDR1 is MNHEY and CDR2 SMNVEV (reference sequence). With 2 bases removed from V and 6 bases from J, the gap between germline ends came to 8 bases. The CDR3 has 14 residues. The CDR3 loop is CASSLAATNSPLHF. The CDR3 nucleotides read TGTGCCAGCAGTTTAGCGGCAACTAATTCACCCCTCCACTTT.